Each of the 18 T cell receptor beta chains below was sequenced from the same sample in a study of blood T cell repertoires in COVID-19. Clones were read by immunoSEQ multiplex PCR, and TCRdb kept only the in-frame ones, dropping some. The data hold around 100,000 clones, with 85% to 90% observed a single time. The sequencing sample was made of peripheral blood. The receptors derive from a woman aged 45-65 years with acute or convalescent COVID-19.

The chain couples TRBV30 to TRBJ1-1, with D perhaps TRBD1 (5 bases). This CDR3 has 13 residues. V was shortened by 0 bases and J by 3 bases, with 8 bases between the two germline ends. Germline lookup yields CDR1 GTSNPN and CDR2 SVGIG (reference sequence). The CDR3 DNA follows: TGTGCCTGGAGTGTAAGGGACTACACTGAAGCTTTCTTT. Translated: CAWSVRDYTEAFF.

In DNA form, the CDR3 reads TGCAGTGCTAGTCGGGGTAAAGAGACCCAGTACTTC. Protein sequence: CSASRGKETQYF. The chain links TRBV20-1 to TRBJ2-5; weak D call: TRBD2 (5 bases). CDR3 size: 12 residues. V gave up 3 bases and J gave up 3 bases, with 8 bases separating them. Germline V lookup: CDR1 DFQATT, CDR2 SNEGSKA (reference sequence).

The gene calls are TRBV30 and TRBJ2-7, with unresolved D. This CDR3 has 14 amino acids. In germline, CDR1 is GTSNPN, CDR2 SVGIG (reference sequence). V was trimmed by 0 bases and J by 7 bases, leaving 16 bases between them. CDR3: CAWSVGGTLREQYF. The DNA for the CDR3 is TGTGCCTGGAGTGTAGGCGGTACCCTACGAGAGCAGTACTTC.

The rearrangement joins TRBV7-2 to TRBJ2-3; 7 bases match TRBD2. V gave up 5 bases and J gave up 8 bases; unmatched junction bases: 13. Germline V lookup: CDR1 SGHTA, CDR2 FQGNSA. CDR3 length equals 15 residues. DNA of the CDR3: TGTGCCAGCAGCCCCGACTGGGGGGGTCCAGGTACGCAGTATTTT. It yields the protein CASSPDWGGPGTQYF.

V is TRBV7-9 and J is TRBJ2-7, with 7 positions matching TRBD1. The CDR3 length is 15 residues. CDR1 is SEHNR, CDR2 FQNEAQ, per germline (reference sequence). V was pared by 1 base and J by 12 bases, with 15 bases of the junction left unmatched. DNA of the CDR3: TGTGCCAGCAGCTTAGGAGGGACAGCCACGTCCAAGGGGTACTTC. This sequence encodes CASSLGGTATSKGYF. The whole variable domain, remainder taken from reference TRBV7-9 and TRBJ2-7, is DTGVSQNPRHKITKRGQNVTFRCDPISEHNRLYWYRQTLGQGPEFLTYFQNEAQLEKSRLLSDRFSAERPKGSFSTLEIQRTEQGDSAMYLCASSLGGTATSKGYFGPGTRLTVT.

The V and J genes are TRBV3-1 (or the pseudogene TRBV3-2) and TRBJ1-5; D not resolved. Germline loops: CDR1 LGHDT, CDR2 YNNKEL (reference sequence). The CDR3 is 13 amino acids. V was cut by 0 bases and J by 5 bases, with 5 bases left in between. The CDR3 loop is CASSQDIHQPQHF. CDR3 bases: TGTGCCAGCAGCCAAGATATCCATCAGCCCCAGCATTTT.

The count of this clone is one. The CDR3 nucleotides are TGTGCCAGCAGTTCCTATGAGAGGACAGGTGGTTCTGAAAAACTGTTTTTT. It translates to CASSSYERTGGSEKLFF. This chain links TRBV28 with TRBJ1-4; 7 bases map to TRBD1. The CDR3 loop spans 17 amino acids. Per germline, CDR1 MDHEN and CDR2 SYDVKM. V shed 4 bases and J 7 bases; nucleotides not matched to a gene: 15. Complete variable domain (other parts from reference TRBV28 and TRBJ1-4): DVKVTQSSRYLVKRTGEKVFLECVQDMDHENMFWYRQDPGLGLRLIYFSYDVKMKEKGDIPEGYSVSREKKERFSLILESASTNQTSMYLCASSSYERTGGSEKLFFGSGTQLSVL.

This clone was detected once. The chain employs TRBV30 and TRBJ1-6; the D is unclear. The CDR3 covers 13 residues. Trimming removed 4 bases at V and 10 bases at J, with 14 bases between. The germline CDR1 and CDR2 sequences are GTSNPN and SVGIG (reference sequence). The CDR3 sequence: CAWKEKVGSPLHF. In nucleotides, the CDR3 is TGTGCCTGGAAGGAGAAGGTTGGCTCACCCCTCCACTTT.

The rearrangement joins TRBV19 to TRBJ1-5; TRBD1 might be the D (6 bases). Trimming cost V 5 bases and J 3 bases, with 14 bases left between them. The V gene's germline CDR1 is LNHDA and CDR2 SQIVND (reference sequence). The CDR3 has 15 residues. The chain's CDR3 is CASSYTQGSNQPQHF. The CDR3 DNA sequence: TGTGCCAGTAGTTACACCCAGGGGTCCAATCAGCCCCAGCATTTT.

V and J are TRBV28 and TRBJ2-3, with 11 bases matching TRBD2. The CDR3 contains 16 residues. CDR1 is MDHEN and CDR2 is SYDVKM in the germline V gene. Trimming at V came to 5 bases and at J to 4 bases, leaving 8 bases not matched to a gene. Here the CDR3 DNA reads TGTGCCAGCAGTATAACGACTAGCGGGACTCCAGATACGCAGTATTTT. Protein sequence: CASSITTSGTPDTQYF.

The chain has TRBV7-9 and TRBJ2-3; D possibly corresponds to TRBD1 (5 bases). The CDR3 covers 15 residues. The V gene lost 1 base and the J gene lost 3 bases, with 11 bases spanning the gap. Looked up from germline, CDR1 is SEHNR and CDR2 is FQNEAQ (reference sequence). CDR3: CASSLGAGQTDTQYF. The DNA for the CDR3 is TGTGCCAGCAGCTTAGGGGCAGGACAAACAGATACGCAGTATTTT.

The V gene is TRBV6-5, the J gene TRBJ2-7; D is possibly TRBD2 (6 bases). CDR1 is MNHEY, CDR2 SVGAGI, per germline. Trimming took 2 bases from V and 3 from J, leaving 8 bases between them. This CDR3 spans 13 amino acids. CDR3 sequence reads: CASSYLGGYEQYF. DNA of the CDR3: TGTGCCAGCAGTTACCTCGGGGGCTACGAGCAGTACTTC.

The rearrangement joins TRBV11-2 to TRBJ2-7; D gene uncertain. Looked up from germline, CDR1 is SGHAT and CDR2 is FQNNGV. The CDR3 totals 15 residues. V was shortened by 1 base and J by 0 bases, with 10 bases between the two germline ends. The CDR3 bases are TGTGCCAGCAGCTTAGGGGCAGTTAGCTCCTACGAGCAGTACTTC. It translates to CASSLGAVSSYEQYF.

The chain carries TRBV9 and TRBJ2-7; TRBD1 is a possible D gene (6 bases). The CDR3 sequence is 14 residues long. The germline V gene encodes CDR1 SGDLS and CDR2 YYNGEE. The V end lost 0 bases, the J end lost 3 bases, and 10 bases lay between the germline ends. CDR3 region: CASSVEGVGYEQYF. Here the CDR3 DNA reads TGTGCCAGCAGCGTAGAGGGGGTTGGCTACGAGCAGTACTTC.

This clone has a handful of counts. The rearrangement uses TRBV5-4 and TRBJ2-3; TRBD2 aligns across 16 bases. The CDR3 is made up of 19 amino acids. Per the germline V gene, CDR1 is SGHNT and CDR2 is YYREEE (reference sequence). V was clipped by 4 bases and J by 4 bases; unmatched bases: 12. The CDR3 DNA reads TGTGCCAGCAGCCCTTCCGGGACTAGCGGGGGGGCGTACGCAGATACGCAGTATTTT. It specifies CASSPSGTSGGAYADTQYF.

This rearrangement joins TRBV6-5 to TRBJ1-2; the match to TRBD1 covers 11 bases. This CDR3 region has 16 residues. The germline CDR1 and CDR2 sequences are MNHEY and SVGAGI. V lost 2 bases, J lost 4 bases, and 6 bases stayed unmatched. The CDR3 nucleotides read TGTGCCAGCAGTTACCGCGGGACAGGGGGGCCCTATGGCTACACCTTC. Its protein is CASSYRGTGGPYGYTF.

The V call is TRBV3-1 (or the pseudogene TRBV3-2), the J call TRBJ1-1; D remains ambiguous. V was trimmed by 0 bases and J by 5 bases, leaving 10 bases between them. The CDR3 consists of 14 residues. Germline values: CDR1 LGHDT, CDR2 YNNKEL (reference sequence). In DNA, the CDR3 is TGTGCCAGCAGCCAAGAGCGGCAAAATACTGAAGCTTTCTTT. Translation gives CASSQERQNTEAFF.

This sequence joins TRBV12-3 or TRBV12-4 and TRBJ2-7, with D tentatively TRBD1 (6 bases). This CDR3 contains 13 residues. Trimming removed 6 bases at V and 3 bases at J, with 12 bases between. In DNA, the CDR3 is TGTGCCAGCAGCTCAGAGACAGGCTACGAGCAGTACTTC. Encoded protein: CASSSETGYEQYF.